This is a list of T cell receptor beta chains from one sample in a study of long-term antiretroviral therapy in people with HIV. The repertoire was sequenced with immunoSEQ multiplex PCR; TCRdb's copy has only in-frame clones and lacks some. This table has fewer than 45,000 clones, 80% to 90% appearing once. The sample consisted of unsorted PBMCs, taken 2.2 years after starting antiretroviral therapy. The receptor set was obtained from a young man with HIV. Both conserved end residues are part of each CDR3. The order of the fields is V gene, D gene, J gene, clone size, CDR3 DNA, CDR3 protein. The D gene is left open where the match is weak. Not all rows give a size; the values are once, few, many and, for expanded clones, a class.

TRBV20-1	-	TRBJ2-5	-	TGCAGTGCCCCTCAGGCGGAGACCCAGTACTTC	CSAPQAETQYF
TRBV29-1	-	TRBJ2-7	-	TGCAGCGTTGGAGAGAGTGTGTTGTACTTC	CSVGESVLYF
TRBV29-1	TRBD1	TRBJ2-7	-	TGCAGCGCCGACAGGGGGCACGAGCAGTACTTC	CSADRGHEQYF
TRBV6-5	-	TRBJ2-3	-	TGTGCCAGCAGTTTTGGGATCACAGATACGCAGTATTTT	CASSFGITDTQYF
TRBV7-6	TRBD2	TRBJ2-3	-	TGTGCCAGCAGCTCCACTAGCGGGGGCGCGTTGGATACGCAGTATTTT	CASSSTSGGALDTQYF
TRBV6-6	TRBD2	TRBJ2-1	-	TGTGCCAGCAGTCCCGGGCCTAGCGGGGGTAATGAGCAGTTCTTC	CASSPGPSGGNEQFF
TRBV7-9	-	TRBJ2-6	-	TGTGCCAGCAGCCTCTTCGGGTCGGGGGCCAACGTCCTGACTTTC	CASSLFGSGANVLTF
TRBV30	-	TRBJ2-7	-	TGTGCCTGGAGTGTACAGGCAGGGGCCTACGAGCAGTACTTC	CAWSVQAGAYEQYF
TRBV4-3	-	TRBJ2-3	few	TGCGCCAGCAGCCAAGCGGGGGGCACAGATACGCAGTATTTT	CASSQAGGTDTQYF
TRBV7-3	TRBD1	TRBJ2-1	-	TGTGCCAGCACTGGGGGGGGACAGGGGATTCTTTCTGAGCAGTTCTTC	CASTGGGQGILSEQFF
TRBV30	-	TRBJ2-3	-	TGTGCCTGGAGTGGTTTTTTGGACACAGACACAGATACGCAGTATTTT	CAWSGFLDTDTDTQYF
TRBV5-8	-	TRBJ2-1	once	TGTGCCAGCAGCTTACGGGGAGTGGGTGAGCAGTTCTTC	CASSLRGVGEQFF
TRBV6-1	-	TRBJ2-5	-	TGTGCCAGCAGTGTCGTTGCCCCGCTCGGGACCCAGTACTTC	CASSVVAPLGTQYF
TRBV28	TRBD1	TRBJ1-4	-	TGTGCCAGCAGTTTACCCTGGGGGACAGGGAATGAAAAACTGTTTTTT	CASSLPWGTGNEKLFF
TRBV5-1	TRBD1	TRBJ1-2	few	TGCGCCAGCAGCTTACAGGGGGTTGCTAACTATGGCTACACCTTC	CASSLQGVANYGYTF
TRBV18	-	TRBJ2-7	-	TGTGCCAGCTCACCAGGGGTAGCCTCCTCCTACGAGCAGTACTTC	CASSPGVASSYEQYF
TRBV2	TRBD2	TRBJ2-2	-	TGTGCCAGCAGTGTGGGAGGGCTGCAGGTAGAGCTGTTTTTT	CASSVGGLQVELFF
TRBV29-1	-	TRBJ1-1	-	TGCAGCGTTGAAGGGGGGGACACTGAAGCTTTCTTT	CSVEGGDTEAFF
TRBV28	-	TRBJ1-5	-	TGTGCCAGCAGTATACCAACGCGAGCTCAGCCCCAGCATTTT	CASSIPTRAQPQHF
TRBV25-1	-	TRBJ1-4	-	TGTGCCACCCGATCGCCTAATGAAAAACTGTTTTTT	CATRSPNEKLFF
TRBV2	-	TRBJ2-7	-	TGTGCCAGCAGCGCGACCGGATCTCTTATGGGGGAGCAGTACTTC	CASSATGSLMGEQYF
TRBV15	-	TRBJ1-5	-	TGTGCCACCAGAAGAGACAGACGGAATCAGCCCCAGCATTTT	CATRRDRRNQPQHF
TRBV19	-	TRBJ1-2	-	TGTGCCAGTAGTATTTCGCGGGAAGTGAGTGGCTACACCTTC	CASSISREVSGYTF
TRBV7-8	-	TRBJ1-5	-	TGTGCCAGCAGCTTAGTTCCTCAGCCCCAGCATTTT	CASSLVPQPQHF
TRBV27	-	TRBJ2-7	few	TGTGCCAGCAGCCCGATCGGGGAAGGTTACGAGCAGTACTTC	CASSPIGEGYEQYF
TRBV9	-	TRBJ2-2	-	TGTGCCAGCAGCGTCTCGAGATCTACACCAACAACCACCGGGGAGCTGTTTTTT	CASSVSRSTPTTTGELFF
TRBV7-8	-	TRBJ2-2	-	TGTGCCAGCAGCTTAGCACCGGGGGGCGCGACCGGGGAGCTGTTTTTT	CASSLAPGGATGELFF
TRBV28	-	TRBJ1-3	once	TGTGCCACATCGTGGAGCAATCTTGGAAACACCATATATTTT	CATSWSNLGNTIYF
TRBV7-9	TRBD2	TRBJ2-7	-	TGTGCCAGCAGCGCTTCCCCCCCAGGGAGGGAGCATTACGAGCAGTACTTC	CASSASPPGREHYEQYF
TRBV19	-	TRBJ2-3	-	TGTGCCAGTAGTATAATCTCCACACCTAGGGATACGCAGTATTTT	CASSIISTPRDTQYF
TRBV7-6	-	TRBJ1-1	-	TGTGCCAGCAGTGCGGGCCGGAACACTGAAGCTTTCTTT	CASSAGRNTEAFF
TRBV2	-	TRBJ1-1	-	TGTGCCAGCAGTGAAGTTCGGATGGCAGGGAATGAAGCTTTCTTT	CASSEVRMAGNEAFF
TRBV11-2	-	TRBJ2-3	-	TGTGCCATCAAATCAGGGGCAGATACGCAGTATTTT	CAIKSGADTQYF
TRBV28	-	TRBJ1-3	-	TGTGCCAGCAGTTTACCCGGACATTTTCGCTCTGGAAACACCATATATTTT	CASSLPGHFRSGNTIYF
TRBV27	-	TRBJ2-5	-	TGTGCCAGCAGTTTATCCGTCAGGGGGGCCCAGTACTTC	CASSLSVRGAQYF
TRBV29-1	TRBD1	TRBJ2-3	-	TGCAGCGGGGACAGGGGCACAGATACGCAGTATTTT	CSGDRGTDTQYF
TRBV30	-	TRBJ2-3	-	TGTGCCTGGACGGGAGTAACAGATACGCAGTATTTT	CAWTGVTDTQYF
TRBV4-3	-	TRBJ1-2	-	TGCGCCAGCAGCCAACAGCGCGGCTACTATGGCTACACCTTC	CASSQQRGYYGYTF
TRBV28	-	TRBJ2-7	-	TGTGCCAGCAGTTTAGAAGGTTTCGAGCAGTACTTC	CASSLEGFEQYF
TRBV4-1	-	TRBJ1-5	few	TGCGCCAGCAGCCCTGAGGGGCACGTAAATCAGCCCCAGCATTTT	CASSPEGHVNQPQHF
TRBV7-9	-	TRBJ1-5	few	TGTGCCAGCAGAGATAAAAATCAGCCCCAGCATTTT	CASRDKNQPQHF
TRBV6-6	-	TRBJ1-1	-	TGTGCCAGCAGACTGGGCAACATGAACACTGAAGCTTTCTTT	CASRLGNMNTEAFF
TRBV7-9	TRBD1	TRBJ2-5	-	TGTGCCAGCAGCCCGGGACAGCAAGAGACCCAGTACTTC	CASSPGQQETQYF
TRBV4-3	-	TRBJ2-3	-	TGCGCCAGCAGCCAGGGACGGATTGGACCAGATACGCAGTATTTT	CASSQGRIGPDTQYF
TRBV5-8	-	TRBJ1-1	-	TGTGCCAGCAGCCGGCTTGCCGGGCTTGAAGCTTTCTTT	CASSRLAGLEAFF
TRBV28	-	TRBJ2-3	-	TGTGCCAGCAGTACAGGTCCTGATACGCAGTATTTT	CASSTGPDTQYF
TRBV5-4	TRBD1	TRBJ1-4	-	TGTGCCAGCAGCTTGTACAGGGGTGAGGAAAAACTGTTTTTT	CASSLYRGEEKLFF
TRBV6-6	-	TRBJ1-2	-	TGTGCCAGCAGCGGGGTGAACTATGGCTACACCTTC	CASSGVNYGYTF
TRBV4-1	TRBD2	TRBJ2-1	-	TGCGCCAGCAGCCAAGCCGGCGGGGGGGACTACAATGAGCAGTTCTTC	CASSQAGGGDYNEQFF
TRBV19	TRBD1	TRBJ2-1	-	TGTGCCAGTAGTGGACAGGGAAGGGACTACAATGAGCAGTTCTTC	CASSGQGRDYNEQFF